The rows below give T cell receptor beta chains drawn from one sample of a study of blood T cell repertoires in COVID-19. Clones were sequenced by immunoSEQ multiplex PCR, and TCRdb holds only the in-frame ones, with some missing. In the table there are 440,000 or so clones, around nine tenths of which are singletons. Sequencing was done on a sample of peripheral blood. These receptors all come from a woman between 40 and 50 years old with COVID-19, enrolled during active disease. CDR3s include the opening cysteine and the closing phenylalanine or tryptophan. Each record gives: V gene, clone size, D gene, J gene, CDR3 protein, CDR3 DNA. A D gene is named only where the DNA matches it firmly. Clone size is stated in some rows and not others, as once, few, many or a class when expanded.

>TRBV13|.|TRBD1|TRBJ2-7
CASSLVGQGPYEQYF
TGTGCCAGCAGCCTAGTGGGACAGGGACCCTACGAGCAGTACTTC
>TRBV5-1|.|TRBD1|TRBJ2-7
CASSAGQGPYEQYF
TGCGCCAGCAGCGCCGGACAGGGACCCTACGAGCAGTACTTC
>TRBV24-1|.|.|TRBJ1-2
CATSDLGVLGYTF
TGTGCCACCAGTGACCTCGGGGTCCTCGGCTACACCTTC
>TRBV19|.|TRBD1|TRBJ1-6
CASIRTGENSPLHF
TGTGCCAGTATCCGGACAGGAGAGAATTCACCCCTCCACTTT
>TRBV19|.|TRBD1|TRBJ1-2
CASSIAQGQGGGYTF
TGTGCCAGTAGTATCGCCCAGGGACAGGGTGGTGGCTACACCTTC
>TRBV10-3|once|.|TRBJ1-6
CAISTNRAGDSPLHF
TGTGCCATCAGTACAAACAGGGCTGGCGATTCACCCCTCCACTTT
>TRBV7-2|.|TRBD1|TRBJ2-1
CASSYRDRGNYNEQFF
TGTGCCAGCAGCTACCGGGACAGGGGGAATTACAATGAGCAGTTCTTC
>TRBV14|.|.|TRBJ2-2
CASSQVMGTLGGELFF
TGTGCCAGCAGCCAAGTCATGGGCACCCTCGGCGGGGAGCTGTTTTTT
>TRBV5-1|.|.|TRBJ2-7
CASSLKEGKTHEQYF
TGCGCCAGCAGCTTGAAAGAGGGAAAGACACACGAGCAGTACTTC
>TRBV9|.|.|TRBJ2-5
CASSFKGVASETQYF
TGTGCCAGCAGCTTTAAGGGGGTGGCCAGTGAGACCCAGTACTTC
>TRBV11-2|.|.|TRBJ1-3
CASSLWAGDLSTIYF
TGTGCCAGCAGCTTATGGGCAGGTGACCTTAGCACCATATATTTT
>TRBV7-3|.|.|TRBJ2-5
CASGKGQSDQETQYF
TGTGCCAGCGGCAAGGGGCAGTCAGACCAAGAGACCCAGTACTTC
>TRBV5-6|.|TRBD2|TRBJ2-2
CASSLGLAGGPGTGELFF
TGTGCCAGCAGCTTGGGGCTAGCGGGAGGGCCTGGCACCGGGGAGCTGTTTTTT
>TRBV27|once|.|TRBJ1-1
CASRKQGNTEAFF
TGTGCCAGCAGAAAACAGGGTAACACTGAAGCTTTCTTT
>TRBV6-2/TRBV6-3|once|.|TRBJ1-1
CASSVRGTEAFF
TGTGCCAGCAGTGTACGGGGGACTGAAGCTTTCTTT
>TRBV5-4|.|TRBD2|TRBJ2-3
CASSLGLAVTDTQYF
TGTGCCAGCAGCTTGGGACTAGCGGTCACAGATACGCAGTATTTT
>TRBV19|few|.|TRBJ1-5
CASSIRDSNQPQHF
TGTGCCAGTAGTATCAGGGATAGCAATCAGCCCCAGCATTTT
>TRBV7-9|.|TRBD1|TRBJ1-2
CASSRIYGDSYGYTF
TGTGCCAGCAGCCGAATTTATGGGGACAGCTATGGCTACACCTTC
>TRBV19|.|.|TRBJ2-1
CASSRRDFEVNEQFF
TGTGCCAGTAGTCGGCGCGACTTCGAAGTCAATGAGCAGTTCTTC
>TRBV5-1|.|TRBD2|TRBJ2-1
CASSPGLAGGKSSYNEQFF
TGCGCCAGCAGCCCGGGACTAGCGGGGGGCAAGAGCTCCTACAATGAGCAGTTCTTC
>TRBV7-2|.|TRBD2|TRBJ2-7
CASSRIPSTSGLSYEQYF
TGTGCCAGCAGCCGCATTCCGTCTACTAGCGGACTTTCCTACGAGCAGTACTTC
>TRBV4-3|.|.|TRBJ1-1
CASSQSKNTEAFF
TGCGCCAGCAGCCAAAGCAAGAACACTGAAGCTTTCTTT
>TRBV19|.|TRBD2|TRBJ2-1
CASRTGTSGLPAYNEQFF
TGTGCCAGTAGAACCGGGACTAGCGGGTTACCGGCCTACAATGAGCAGTTCTTC
>TRBV30|.|TRBD1|TRBJ1-6
CAWKKGTGVSYNSPLHF
TGTGCCTGGAAGAAAGGGACAGGGGTCTCCTATAATTCACCCCTCCACTTT
>TRBV30|few|.|TRBJ1-2
CAWSTGSHYGYTF
TGTGCCTGGAGTACAGGGAGTCACTATGGCTACACCTTC
>TRBV7-2|.|TRBD1|TRBJ1-2
CASSLRATGGLLNYGYTF
TGTGCCAGCAGCTTAAGGGCGACAGGGGGCCTCCTTAACTATGGCTACACCTTC
>TRBV10-3|.|.|TRBJ2-1
CAISGRTGTYNEQFF
TGTGCCATCAGTGGGCGGACTGGGACCTACAATGAGCAGTTCTTC
>TRBV28|.|.|TRBJ1-2
CASSFDYGYTF
TGTGCCAGCAGTTTCGACTATGGCTACACCTTC
>TRBV28|.|.|TRBJ1-2
CASSLQDYGYTF
TGTGCCAGCAGTTTACAGGACTATGGCTACACCTTC
>TRBV7-8|.|.|TRBJ2-2
CASSSSLVFGGTGELFF
TGTGCCAGCAGCTCCTCCTTGGTCTTCGGCGGCACCGGGGAGCTGTTTTTT
>TRBV12-3/TRBV12-4|.|.|TRBJ1-2
CASSLSENYGYTF
TGTGCCAGCAGTTTGAGTGAAAATTATGGCTACACCTTC
>TRBV6-6|.|.|TRBJ2-1
CASRAASFEQFF
TGTGCCAGCAGAGCGGCGAGTTTTGAGCAGTTCTTC
>TRBV6-1|.|.|TRBJ2-1
CASSETFYEQFF
TGTGCCAGCAGTGAGACATTTTATGAGCAGTTCTTC
>TRBV30|.|TRBD1|TRBJ2-7
CAWRAQGVYEQYF
TGTGCCTGGAGAGCGCAGGGGGTCTACGAGCAGTACTTC
>TRBV9|.|TRBD2|TRBJ2-3
CASSPGGSLTDTQYF
TGTGCCAGCAGCCCGGGCGGGAGTCTCACAGATACGCAGTATTTT
>TRBV7-9|once|TRBD1|TRBJ2-1
CASSVTGTGNNEQFF
TGTGCCAGCAGTGTGACCGGGACAGGAAACAATGAGCAGTTCTTC
>TRBV18|once|.|TRBJ1-4
CASSPPGHQNEKLFF
TGTGCCAGCTCACCACCGGGACACCAAAATGAAAAACTGTTTTTT
>TRBV6-1|once|.|TRBJ1-1
CASSEGGGGGTEAFF
TGTGCCAGCAGTGAAGGGGGAGGTGGGGGCACTGAAGCTTTCTTT
>TRBV18|.|TRBD1|TRBJ1-2
CASSPSRSGGAHYGYTF
TGTGCCAGCTCACCCTCACGGTCAGGGGGCGCCCACTATGGCTACACCTTC